These T cell receptor beta chains were read from a single sample in a study of shared clonotypes between healthy human individuals. The protocol was immunoSEQ multiplex PCR, while the TCRdb copy is restricted to in-frame clones and leaves out a portion. The sample shows approximately 1.1 million clones, 75% to 80% of them seen only once. Sequenced: memory CD4+ T cells from PBMCs. These receptors came from a man aged 18 to 35 in good health. Some clones in this sample may be carry-over from other donors' samples. Each CDR3 is given with its conserved first and last residue. A D gene is named only where the DNA matches it firmly. Clone size is not always given. Where it is, it says once, few, many or a class for expanded clones.

TRBJ2-3 | - | TRBV7-3 | TRBD2 | TGTGCCAGCAGCTTTTTGGCGGGAGCCGGCCCAGATACGCAGTATTTT | CASSFLAGAGPDTQYF
TRBJ2-6 | - | TRBV4-3 | TRBD1 | TGCGCCAGCAGCGAACAGGGGGGGGCCAACGTCCTGACTTTC | CASSEQGGANVLTF
TRBJ1-4 | - | TRBV28 | - | TGTGCCAGCAGTTCGCTAAACAGGGATGAAAAACTGTTTTTT | CASSSLNRDEKLFF
TRBJ2-7 | few | TRBV11-2 | - | TGTGCCAGCAGCTTAGGTGATGCCTACGAGCAGTACTTC | CASSLGDAYEQYF
TRBJ2-7 | - | TRBV4-2 | - | TGTGCCAGCAGCCAAGACCTGGGGTGGAGCGAGCAGTACTTC | CASSQDLGWSEQYF
TRBJ2-1 | - | TRBV9 | TRBD2 | TGTGCCAGCAGCGTAGCCGTGGCGGGAGTTGGTGAGCAGTTCTTC | CASSVAVAGVGEQFF
TRBJ2-5 | few | TRBV28 | - | TGTGCCAGCAGTTTAGGGGGCTACCAAGAGACCCAGTACTTC | CASSLGGYQETQYF
TRBJ2-7 | - | TRBV5-1 | TRBD2 | TGCGCCAGCAGCTTGGCGCTAGCGGGAGCCGAGCAGTACTTC | CASSLALAGAEQYF
TRBJ2-3 | - | TRBV4-1 | - | TGCGCCAGCAGCCTCCCTGCCGATACGCAGTATTTT | CASSLPADTQYF
TRBJ2-7 | - | TRBV7-9 | TRBD1 | TGTGCCAGCAGCCCCCGCACAGGGGGCGACGAGCAGTACTTC | CASSPRTGGDEQYF
TRBJ2-7 | - | TRBV7-8 | TRBD2 | TGTGCCAGCAGCTTCCCCGAGACTAGCGGGAGTACCTACGAGCAGTACTTC | CASSFPETSGSTYEQYF
TRBJ1-4 | - | TRBV5-8 | - | TGTGCCAGCAGCTTGTTTGGGGGCCCCGATAATGAAAAACTGTTTTTT | CASSLFGGPDNEKLFF
TRBJ2-1 | once | TRBV7-2 | - | TGTGCCAGCAGCTCCTGGGGGTACAATGAGCAGTTCTTC | CASSSWGYNEQFF
TRBJ1-4 | once | TRBV28 | - | TGTGCCAGCAGGAGAGAGACAACTAATGAAAAACTGTTTTTT | CASRRETTNEKLFF
TRBJ2-6 | - | TRBV6-6 | - | TGTGCCAGCAGATTTACGGAGGTCTCTGGGGCCAACGTCCTGACTTTC | CASRFTEVSGANVLTF
TRBJ2-1 | few | TRBV9 | - | TGTGCCAGCAGCGTATTCCCCGGCGGCTACAATGAGCAGTTCTTC | CASSVFPGGYNEQFF
TRBJ2-5 | - | TRBV13 | TRBD1 | TGTGCCAGCAGCACCAGACAGGGGGGGTTGGTAGAGACCCAGTACTTC | CASSTRQGGLVETQYF
TRBJ2-7 | - | TRBV7-8 | - | TGTGCCAGCAGCACAGGAGTTCCTCTCTACGAGCAGTACTTC | CASSTGVPLYEQYF
TRBJ2-3 | - | TRBV27 | TRBD2 | TGTGCCAGCAGTCCCTATGGGACTAGCGGGAGTGATACGCAGTATTTT | CASSPYGTSGSDTQYF
TRBJ2-7 | - | TRBV10-3 | - | TGTGCCATCAGTTCCCGGACTGGCCACGAGCAGTACTTC | CAISSRTGHEQYF
TRBJ2-3 | - | TRBV4-3 | TRBD2 | TGCGCCAGCAGCCAAGATCTAACTAGCGGGAAGGATACGCAGTATTTT | CASSQDLTSGKDTQYF
TRBJ2-3 | - | TRBV7-8 | - | TGTGCCAGCAGCTCAGGACCAAGCACAGATACGCAGTATTTT | CASSSGPSTDTQYF
TRBJ2-7 | - | TRBV10-3 | - | TGTGCCATCAGTGAGTCGGGGGGCGAGCAGTACTTC | CAISESGGEQYF
TRBJ1-1 | - | TRBV7-9 | - | TGTGCCAGCAGCCCCGGCTTTTGGCATGAGAACACTGAAGCTTTCTTT | CASSPGFWHENTEAFF
TRBJ2-7 | - | TRBV7-2 | - | TGTGCCAGCAGCCGACCAGGGCTTACCTACGAGCAGTACTTC | CASSRPGLTYEQYF
TRBJ1-1 | - | TRBV20-1 | - | TGCAGTGCTGGGGGTAGTCCGAGGGCTTTCTTT | CSAGGSPRAFF
TRBJ1-2 | few | TRBV19 | - | TGTGCCAGTAGGCGGATGGGACCGCTCGCTTATCGCTACACCTTC | CASRRMGPLAYRYTF
TRBJ2-5 | - | TRBV27 | TRBD1 | TGTGCCAGCAGCTCAGGGGGTGAGACCCAGTACTTC | CASSSGGETQYF
TRBJ1-2 | few | TRBV18 | TRBD1 | TGTGCCAGCTCACCCTCTGGGACAGGAATGCGCTACACCTTC | CASSPSGTGMRYTF
TRBJ2-5 | - | TRBV9 | - | TGTGCCAGCAGCGTAGGCATAGGGTGGGAGACCCAGTACTTC | CASSVGIGWETQYF
TRBJ2-5 | - | TRBV1 | - | TGCACCAGCAGCCAAAGACAGGGCTCAGAGACCCAGTACTTC | CTSSQRQGSETQYF
TRBJ2-7 | - | TRBV7-8 | - | TGTGCCAGCAGCGACTGGTCAGGGCAGGGAAAGAACGAGCAGTACTTC | CASSDWSGQGKNEQYF
TRBJ2-1 | - | TRBV5-4 | - | TGTGCCAGCAGCTTTGACTGGACGGGCGTAAATGAGCAGTTCTTC | CASSFDWTGVNEQFF
TRBJ2-4 | - | TRBV21-1 | - | TGTGCCAGCCCCCCCGAAGGGACCATAGTCCACATTCAGTACTTC | CASPPEGTIVHIQYF
TRBJ1-3 | - | TRBV5-1 | - | TGCGCCAGCAGCCAAGACAATACCGGTGGGAACACCATATATTTT | CASSQDNTGGNTIYF
TRBJ2-2 | - | TRBV18 | TRBD1 | TGTGCCAGCTCAACGGGACAGGGATACGGGGAGCTGTTTTTT | CASSTGQGYGELFF
TRBJ2-3 | - | TRBV15 | - | TGTGCCACCAGCAGAGAGGGCACGTCGTCCTTT | CATSREGTSSF
TRBJ2-1 | few | TRBV13 | TRBD2 | TGTGCCAGCAGCTTGTTCGCTAGCGGATCCTACAATGAGCAGTTCTTC | CASSLFASGSYNEQFF
TRBJ1-1 | - | TRBV7-2 | - | TGTGCCAGCAAATACTGGGAGCGAGACACTGAAGCTTTCTTT | CASKYWERDTEAFF
TRBJ2-2 | - | TRBV10-3 | TRBD2 | TGTGCCATCAGGGCGGGACTAGCGGGAGCGGGCACCGGGGAGCTGTTTTTT | CAIRAGLAGAGTGELFF
TRBJ1-1 | - | TRBV7-3 | - | TGTGCCAGCAGCGCCGGACAGACCACTGAAGCTTTCTTT | CASSAGQTTEAFF
TRBJ2-7 | - | TRBV4-3 | - | TGCGCCAGCAGCCAAGAAGGGTACGAGCAGTACTTC | CASSQEGYEQYF
TRBJ2-1 | - | TRBV18 | TRBD2 | TGTGCCAGCTCACCACCGGGGACTAACAACAATGAGCAGTTCTTC | CASSPPGTNNNEQFF
TRBJ2-7 | once | TRBV2 | - | TGTGCCAGCAGTGAACGGACCGAGCAGTACTTC | CASSERTEQYF
TRBJ1-4 | - | TRBV27 | TRBD1 | TGTGCCAGCAGTGAGTGGACAGGGGGTGATGAAAAACTGTTTTTT | CASSEWTGGDEKLFF
TRBJ2-3 | - | TRBV4-3 | TRBD1 | TGCGCCAGCAGCCAAGATAACGGGGCAGGGGGAAGCGATACGCAGTATTTT | CASSQDNGAGGSDTQYF
TRBJ1-1 | - | TRBV29-1 | - | TGCAGCGCCACTAGACAGATGAACACTGAAGCTTTCTTT | CSATRQMNTEAFF
TRBJ2-1 | - | TRBV19 | TRBD2 | TGTGCCAGTAGCACGTTAGGTAGCGGGAACTTCAATGAGCAGTTCTTC | CASSTLGSGNFNEQFF